These 9 T cell receptor beta chains were all obtained from the same sample, sequenced in a study of CD8 T cells in ankylosing spondylitis. TCRdb redid the calling of the 5' RACE reads with MiXCR, one entry per CDR3 protein. Of some 33,000 distinct CDR3 sequences listed, around 14% were seen once; the top ten hold about 40%. The material sequenced was blood. The receptors originated from a male donor with ankylosing spondylitis or in good health (not recorded which).

This clonotype was observed a handful of times. This rearrangement joins TRBV6-6 to TRBJ2-2, with D possibly being TRBD2 (5 bases). Germline V gene sequence: CDR1 MNHNY, CDR2 SVGAGI (reference sequence). The CDR3 loop spans 15 amino acids. Between the trimmed V and J ends, which lost 5 bases and 5 bases, there was a span of 15 bases. The CDR3 loop reads CASSPGRGGTGELFF. As DNA, the CDR3 is TGTGCCAGCAGTCCCGGTCGGGGTGGAACCGGGGAGCTGTTTTTT.

This clonotype turned up a few times. The chain is built from TRBV27 and TRBJ2-7, with 7 bases fitting TRBD1. V shed 5 bases, J shed 7 bases, and the junction held 14 bases outside the gene matches. CDR1 is MNHEY and CDR2 is SMNVEV in the germline V gene (reference sequence). The CDR3 loop spans 15 amino acids. Written as DNA, the CDR3 is TGTGCCAGCAGTCCAAGGGGGCCCAATGATAGTGAGCAGTACGTC. Its protein is CASSPRGPNDSEQYV.

This clonotype was counted only a few times. The genes are TRBV9 and TRBJ2-2; maybe TRBD1 (5 bases). Trimming pared 3 bases from V and 0 bases from J, leaving 9 bases between. Germline CDR1 reads SGDLS; CDR2 reads YYNGEE. The CDR3 loop spans 15 amino acids. This CDR3 is CASSERTTNTGELFF. The CDR3 DNA sequence: TGTGCCAGCAGCGAGAGGACAACGAACACCGGGGAGCTGTTTTTT.

This clonotype has more than one count but fewer than ten. V gene TRBV20-1 combines with J gene TRBJ1-1; 10 nucleotides line up with TRBD1. Germline V CDR1 and CDR2: DFQATT, SNEGSKA (reference sequence). V was clipped by 3 bases and J by 3 bases; unmatched bases: 13. CDR3 length: 17 amino acids. CDR3 DNA: TGCAGTGCTAGGGGCCGCGGGACAGGGGTGCTAGACACTGAAGCTTTCTTT. Protein: CSARGRGTGVLDTEAFF.

This clonotype showed up just a few times. CDR3 DNA: TGTGCCAGCAGCTTAGTTCTGGGGAATTCACCCCTCCACTTT. This codes for CASSLVLGNSPLHF. The V call is TRBV7-9, the J call TRBJ1-6; D gene uncertain. Per the germline V gene, CDR1 is SEHNR and CDR2 is FQNEAQ (reference sequence). The CDR3 runs 14 residues. Trimming removed 1 base at V and 7 bases at J, with 8 bases between.

This clonotype was seen many times. V is TRBV20-1 and J is TRBJ2-5, with TRBD2 identical over 7 bases. CDR3 length: 13 amino acids. V was clipped by 5 bases and J by 1 base; unmatched bases: 4. Per germline, CDR1 DFQATT and CDR2 SNEGSKA (reference sequence). In DNA, the CDR3 is TGCAGTGCTCAACCTAGCGGCCAAGAGACCCAGTACTTC. This encodes CSAQPSGQETQYF.

The rearrangement links TRBV5-6 to TRBJ2-7, with 7 bases matching TRBD1. CDR1 and CDR2 from the germline V gene are SGHDT and YYEEEE. Germline trimming cut 6 bases from V and 4 bases from J; bases unmatched to any gene: 13. The CDR3 length is 15 residues. The CDR3 region has the DNA TGTGCCAGCACCATCAGGACCTACAGGGGATACGAGCAGTACTTC. As protein: CASTIRTYRGYEQYF.

The chain links TRBV28 to TRBJ1-2; 7 bases agree with TRBD1. Germline lookup yields CDR1 MDHEN and CDR2 SYDVKM. CDR3 size: 15 residues. The V segment lost 3 bases and the J segment 0 bases; nucleotides outside the gene matches: 4. CDR3 DNA sequence: TGTGCCAGCAGTTTGAGGGGGCTAGCTAACTATGGCTACACCTTC. Residues: CASSLRGLANYGYTF.

The V call is TRBV9, the J call TRBJ2-6, with D maybe TRBD2 (5 bases). CDR1 and CDR2 from the germline V gene are SGDLS and YYNGEE. Deletions cut 0 bases from V and 9 bases from J, with 10 bases between. CDR3 length equals 14 residues. The CDR3 loop is CASSVGTPYNVLTF. The CDR3 DNA follows: TGTGCCAGCAGCGTAGGGACTCCATACAACGTCCTGACTTTC.